The 13 T cell receptor beta chains presented below share a single source sample, sequenced in a study of blood T cell repertoires in COVID-19. Assay: immunoSEQ multiplex PCR; the TCRdb copy retains only in-frame clones and omits some. The data hold around 350,000 clones, with around 86% observed a single time. Sequenced: peripheral blood. The receptor source for this set is a human donor in a cohort sampled during active COVID-19.

This rearrangement joins TRBV19 to TRBJ2-5; possibly TRBD2 for D (6 bases). This CDR3 is built from 14 residues. V was shortened by 4 bases and J by 1 base, with 10 bases between the two germline ends. Germline CDR1 and CDR2: LNHDA and SQIVND (reference sequence). CDR3 bases: TGTGCCAGTAGTAAAAACGGGGGCCAAGAGACCCAGTACTTC. It specifies CASSKNGGQETQYF.

This sequence joins TRBV5-6 and TRBJ2-1; 7 nucleotides match TRBD1. The junction had 13 bases not matched to a gene; V was cut back by 5 bases and J by 5 bases. The germline V gene has CDR1 SGHDT and CDR2 YYEEEE. This CDR3 is built from 16 residues. CDR3 DNA sequence: TGTGCCAGCAGTCGTCGACAGGGTTCTGGGAACAATGAGCAGTTCTTC. It specifies CASSRRQGSGNNEQFF.

This clone is a singleton in its sample. The J gene is TRBJ1-3, the V gene TRBV18, with TRBD1 matching over 7 bases. The CDR3 contains 17 residues. Germline V gene sequence: CDR1 KGHSH, CDR2 LQKENI. After removal of 5 bases from V and 1 base from J, the junction contained 11 bases not matched to a gene. The DNA of the CDR3 is TGTGCCAGCTCAGCTTACACGGACAGGTTATCTGGAAACACCATATATTTT. Translation gives CASSAYTDRLSGNTIYF.

The V call is TRBV2, the J call TRBJ2-7; 8 nucleotides align to TRBD1. The V and J ends lost 5 bases and 0 bases, in that order; junction bases with no gene match: 6. This CDR3 has 15 amino acids. Germline CDR1 SNHLY, CDR2 FYNNEI. CDR3 nucleotide sequence: TGTGCCAGCAGTTACCGGGACAGGATCTCCTACGAGCAGTACTTC. Its protein product is CASSYRDRISYEQYF.

The chain joins TRBV5-1 to TRBJ2-2, with a tentative D call TRBD2 (6 bases). This CDR3 is built from 14 residues. Germline V gene sequence: CDR1 SGHRS, CDR2 YFSETQ. V lost 5 bases and J lost 5, with 13 bases in between. For the CDR3, the DNA is TGCGCCAGCAGGGAAATAGCGGCAACCGGGGAGCTGTTTTTT. It translates to CASREIAATGELFF.

This clone was seen only a few times. V and J are TRBV7-8 and TRBJ2-7; TRBD2 matches at 13 bases. This CDR3 comprises 18 residues. The V gene end was trimmed by 4 bases and the J gene end by 0 bases; junction bases not matched to a gene: 9. Looked up from germline, CDR1 is SGHVS and CDR2 is FQNEAQ. In DNA form, the CDR3 reads TGTGCCAGCAGCTCCAGGACTAGCGGGGGCCCTAACTCCTACGAGCAGTACTTC. Encoded protein: CASSSRTSGGPNSYEQYF.

The chain uses TRBV5-3 and TRBJ1-2; a possible D gene is TRBD1 (6 bases). TRBV5-3 is assigned to the ORF class and has an uncertain function. The CDR3 runs to 12 residues. V was shortened by 10 bases and J by 7 bases, with 17 bases between the two germline ends. The CDR3 region is CAFPGGASGYTF. CDR3 bases: TGTGCCTTCCCTGGGGGGGCGAGTGGCTACACCTTC.

This rearrangement joins TRBV11-2 to TRBJ2-1; TRBD2 is a possible D gene (5 bases). The CDR3 consists of 16 residues. Germline CDR1 and CDR2: SGHAT and FQNNGV. V was cut by 5 bases and J by 8 bases, with 22 bases left in between. CDR3 nucleotides: TGTGCCAGCAGCCCCAATGGGGTAGCGAGTGAAGATGAGCAGTTCTTC. It yields the protein CASSPNGVASEDEQFF.

The genes are TRBV15 and TRBJ1-3, with 9 bases identical to TRBD1. The CDR3 loop spans 16 amino acids. After removal of 4 bases from V and 4 bases from J, the junction contained 8 bases not matched to a gene. Germline CDR1 LNHNV, CDR2 YYDKDF (reference sequence). The CDR3, as DNA: TGTGCCACCAGCATGTTCGGACAGGGGCTGGGAAACACCATATATTTT. Translating it yields CATSMFGQGLGNTIYF.

This chain uses TRBV4-2 with TRBJ2-7; 10 nucleotides match TRBD2. There are 15 residues in the CDR3. Losses at the gene ends were 1 base for V and 6 bases for J; bases not matched to a gene: 6. The germline V gene has CDR1 LGHNA and CDR2 YNFKEQ. The CDR3 coding sequence is TGTGCCAGCAGCCAAGGCCTAGCGGGGGCGGGCGAGCAGTACTTC. Amino acids: CASSQGLAGAGEQYF.

The chain carries TRBV28 and TRBJ1-5; TRBD1 might be the D (5 bases). The CDR3 covers 16 residues. The germline V and J ends were trimmed by 8 bases and 3 bases, with 20 bases remaining between them. CDR1 MDHEN and CDR2 SYDVKM come from the germline V gene. CDR3 coding DNA: TGTGCCAGCGGACATTCGTGGGACTTGATCAATCAGCCCCAGCATTTT. Its protein is CASGHSWDLINQPQHF.

This clone was counted once. The chain combines TRBV11-2 with TRBJ2-7; D gene uncertain. Deletions cut 7 bases from V and 6 bases from J, with 19 bases between. The CDR3 has 14 residues. The V gene's germline CDR1 is SGHAT and CDR2 FQNNGV. The CDR3 sequence: CASISSVGVGEQYF. The CDR3 nucleotides are TGTGCCAGCATCTCTTCGGTGGGCGTGGGCGAGCAGTACTTC.

In this sample, this clone turned up a few times. V and J are TRBV19 and TRBJ2-3; no reliable D call. This CDR3 has 13 residues. CDR1 is LNHDA, CDR2 SQIVND, per germline (reference sequence). V was cut by 3 bases and J by 2 bases, with 6 bases left in between. This CDR3 reads CASSIGSTDTQYF. The CDR3 coding sequence is TGTGCCAGTAGTATCGGGTCCACAGATACGCAGTATTTT.